This T cell receptor (beta chain) was recorded in a study of T cells in Graves' hyperthyroidism and ophthalmopathy (dated by TCRdb to the late 2010s). Study-level background: Peripheral blood was collected at initial diagnosis, before any treatment. According to the paper, TCR Vbeta CDR3 sequencing was carried out on roughly 130 peripheral blood samples, which came from 40 to 45 ophthalmopathy, approximately 72 hyperthyroidism and approximately 17 progressor patients. To identify TCR V-J signatures that set the groups apart, the researchers used a discovery cohort of more than 95 patients, made up of 43 with Graves' ophthalmopathy and 57 with stable Graves' hyperthyroidism. The 75 to 100 discovery patients were divided at random into training and test sets in a 7:3 ratio. Thyroid tissue and blood T-cell repertoires from about six Graves' hyperthyroidism patients were also compared in the study. Once sampling was done, hyperthyroidism patients were given methimazole at a starting dose of 30 mg daily, whereas ophthalmopathy patients were given high-dose intravenous methylprednisolone. Prospective prediction of ophthalmopathy was tested in an independent validation cohort consisting of fewer than 20 hyperthyroidism patients and approximately 16 patients who later progressed to ophthalmopathy.

The research as a whole found: No statistical method was used to set the sample size in advance, and investigators knew the group allocation. Blood samples also contained most of the expanded thyroid clonotypes (frequency above 0.001), which suggests that blood repertoires may reflect thyroid immune responses. In validation, the model predicted progression to ophthalmopathy a median of approximately 6.3 months before onset, with approximately 71% sensitivity and roughly 73% specificity. Ophthalmopathy was separated from stable hyperthyroidism by a 13 V-J signature model, with approximately 90% sensitivity and around 81% specificity obtained in cross-validation and 80%/75% obtained in testing.

As for this clonotype: Its antigen is not yet known. Being one base from a much bigger clone, this may be a read error.

Graves' hyperthyroidism was defined as stable when no progression to ophthalmopathy occurred over 18 months of follow-up. Hyperthyroidism patients were newly diagnosed, had a disease duration of under 2 months, and were aged 18 to 65 years. The study excluded patients with uncontrolled infections, other autoimmune diseases, pregnancy or lactation. Diagnoses were established on the basis of clinical symptoms, serum thyroxine and TRAb, thyroid ultrasound, and orbital computed tomography. PBMCs were isolated from about 9.1 ml of fresh peripheral blood by Ficoll-Paque density gradient centrifugation. Total RNA was extracted using Trizol reagent, and RNA quality was assessed on an Agilent 2100 Bioanalyzer. TCR beta CDR3 regions were amplified from RNA transcripts. For the first round of RT-PCR on the TCR CDR3, the HTBI primer set was used together with the Qiagen OneStep RT-PCR kit. A second multiplex PCR round built the libraries, followed by size selection and purification. Libraries were sequenced paired-end with 100 bp reads on an Illumina HiSeq2000. The study's own analysis went as follows. SOAPnuke was used to process the raw data, removing reads that contained adapters or uncalled bases, had a mean Phred below 15, or lacked an exact match to the constant primer or identifier. High-quality paired reads were merged using COPE v1.2.5, and each unique nucleotide sequence was defined as a clonotype. Clonotypes were aligned to IMGT TRBV, TRBD and TRBJ reference segments using MiTCR v1.1. Only V-J combinations with frequency above 0.0001, covering 99% to 99.2% of repertoires, were analysed. The TCS score was defined as the ratio of F50 (clonal expansion) to E x V (chaos), calculated using BLOSUM62-based TCRdist between CDR3 peptides within each V-J. Welch's t-statistics and random forest reduced roughly 500 V-J features to under 15, which were used in a naive Bayes classifier (R e1071). The raw public reads went through TCRdb reprocessing: fastp at Q25, MiXCR clone calling, in-frame beta chains kept. A single entry per CDR3 protein holds the most common genes and DNA from its merged rows. The V and J calls, along with clone size, are taken from TCRdb and not from the paper's own processing. For this sample there are around 300,000 distinct CDR3 sequences; roughly 13% appear just once. The ten largest make up 7% to 9.5% of the sample.

The clonotype originates from a woman aged 40 to 50 with Graves' hyperthyroidism. The sequencing sample was made of blood.

The CDR3 loop reads CASSPAGGHHNEQYF. The nucleotides read TGTGCCAGCAGCCCAGCGGGAGGGCACCACAATGAGCAGTACTTC. The rearrangement combines TRBV7-9 with TRBJ2-1; a stretch of 10 junction bases matches TRBD2. The end of the DNA fits TRBJ2-7 better, so the J call may be wrong. The CDR3, cysteine through phenylalanine, is 15 amino acids long. Only CDR3 DNA remains: 45 bases, in frame from the first base. Per the germline V gene (reference sequence), SEHNR is the CDR1 and FQNEAQ is the CDR2.